This is a list of T cell receptor beta chains from one sample in a study of HIV-infected patients and healthy controls. TCRdb itself ran the 5' RACE reads through MiXCR, one entry per CDR3 protein. The table has some 20,000 distinct CDR3 sequences, roughly 20% seen once; the top ten hold around 34%. The sequenced sample consisted of CD8+ T cells from blood. All receptors come from a human donor in good health. The CDR3 runs from the conserved cysteine through the conserved F or W. D genes are given only for firm matches. Size is stated for part of the rows, as once, few or many counts, or as a class when the clone is expanded.

d_gene	v_gene	j_gene	abundance	CDR3aa	CDR3nt
TRBD1	TRBV6-2/TRBV6-3	TRBJ2-7	medium-sized	CASSYGGGQGHFYEQYF	TGTGCCAGCAGTTACGGTGGCGGACAGGGTCATTTTTACGAGCAGTACTTC
TRBD1	TRBV6-1	TRBJ1-1	-	CASHDRGFSTEAFF	TGTGCCAGTCATGACAGGGGGTTCAGCACTGAAGCTTTCTTT
-	TRBV7-9	TRBJ2-7	few	CASSLGRGQLSYEQYF	TGTGCCAGCAGCTTGGGTCGGGGGCAATTGTCCTACGAGCAGTACTTC
-	TRBV7-9	TRBJ2-5	many	CASSLGVQPPKETQYF	TGTGCCAGCAGCTTAGGAGTCCAGCCTCCTAAAGAGACCCAGTACTTC
-	TRBV9	TRBJ1-4	many	CASSVGATTNEKLFF	TGTGCCAGCAGCGTAGGGGCCACAACTAATGAAAAACTGTTTTTT
-	TRBV6-2/TRBV6-3	TRBJ2-1	many	CASSYSPAAYNEQFF	TGTGCCAGCAGTTACTCTCCGGCGGCCTACAATGAGCAGTTCTTC
-	TRBV7-8	TRBJ1-1	medium-sized	CASSLNGRAGDEAFF	TGTGCCAGCAGCTTAAATGGGAGGGCAGGGGATGAAGCTTTCTTT
TRBD1	TRBV30	TRBJ1-2	-	CAWSVGDRGYGYTF	TGTGCCTGGAGTGTCGGCGACAGGGGCTATGGCTACACCTTC
-	TRBV11-2	TRBJ1-5	many	CASSPSGGPGNQPQHF	TGTGCCAGCAGCCCCTCCGGCGGCCCTGGCAATCAGCCCCAGCATTTT
TRBD1	TRBV12-3/TRBV12-4	TRBJ1-1	few	CASSLTGVGTEAFF	TGTGCCAGCAGTCTAACAGGGGTTGGAACTGAAGCTTTCTTT
-	TRBV19	TRBJ1-1	-	CASSDSHLNTEAFF	TGTGCCAGTAGTGACTCCCATTTGAACACTGAAGCTTTCTTT
-	TRBV5-1	TRBJ1-2	-	CASSPGSFTYGYTF	TGCGCCAGCAGCCCGGGAAGTTTCACCTATGGCTACACCTTC
-	TRBV6-5	TRBJ2-7	many	CASSIDSIYEQYF	TGTGCCAGCAGTATCGACAGTATCTACGAGCAGTACTTC
-	TRBV20-1	TRBJ2-7	many	CSATGTNSYEQYF	TGCAGTGCTACCGGGACAAACTCCTACGAGCAGTACTTC
-	TRBV12-3/TRBV12-4	TRBJ1-4	-	CASSFMPTNEKLFF	TGTGCCAGCAGTTTTATGCCAACTAATGAAAAACTGTTTTTT
TRBD2	TRBV3-1	TRBJ2-1	medium-sized	CASSPRLAGYDNEQFF	TGTGCCAGCAGCCCCCGACTAGCGGGGTATGACAATGAGCAGTTCTTC
TRBD2	TRBV2	TRBJ2-3	-	CASSWASGGDTQYF	TGTGCCAGCAGTTGGGCTAGCGGCGGGGATACGCAGTATTTT
TRBD1	TRBV10-2	TRBJ2-5	many	CASNPGQGREETQYF	TGCGCCAGCAATCCGGGACAGGGCAGAGAGGAGACCCAGTACTTC
TRBD2	TRBV6-6	TRBJ2-1	-	CASSSSSGGGNEQFF	TGTGCCAGCAGTTCCTCTAGCGGGGGAGGGAATGAGCAGTTCTTC
TRBD2	TRBV27	TRBJ2-1	few	CASSRSGRLSYNEQFF	TGTGCCAGCAGTAGGAGCGGGAGGCTTTCCTACAATGAGCAGTTCTTC
-	TRBV18	TRBJ2-3	-	CASSPETDTQYF	TGTGCCAGCTCACCAGAGACAGATACGCAGTATTTT
TRBD1	TRBV2	TRBJ2-1	many	CASISAGQGYNEQFF	TGTGCCAGCATATCAGCGGGACAGGGCTACAATGAGCAGTTCTTC
-	TRBV29-1	TRBJ1-1	many	CSAVGGRNTEAFF	TGCAGCGCCGTAGGCGGCAGGAACACTGAAGCTTTCTTT
-	TRBV6-6	TRBJ2-3	few	CASGVLTSTDTQYF	TGTGCCAGCGGGGTTTTGACTAGCACAGATACGCAGTATTTT
TRBD1	TRBV7-9	TRBJ1-5	-	CASSLPGGNNQPQHF	TGTGCCAGCAGCTTACCAGGGGGTAACAATCAGCCCCAGCATTTT
-	TRBV2	TRBJ2-4	few	CASRRTGQNIQYF	TGTGCCAGCAGACGCACAGGGCAAAACATTCAGTACTTC
TRBD1	TRBV4-1	TRBJ2-7	-	CASSQSQGVEQYF	TGCGCCAGCAGCCAATCGCAGGGGGTCGAGCAGTACTTC
-	TRBV7-2	TRBJ2-7	few	CASSRDGVSYEQYF	TGTGCCAGCAGCCGGGACGGAGTCTCCTACGAGCAGTACTTC
-	TRBV12-3/TRBV12-4	TRBJ1-2	few	CASSLAPRTTSTF	TGTGCCAGCAGTTTAGCGCCCCGGACTACGTCCACCTTC
TRBD2	TRBV12-3/TRBV12-4	TRBJ2-5	few	CASSERLAVQETQYF	TGTGCCAGCAGTGAACGCCTAGCGGTCCAAGAGACCCAGTACTTC
TRBD1	TRBV5-1	TRBJ2-7	-	CASSRDSFSYEQYF	TGCGCCAGCAGCAGGGACAGCTTCTCCTACGAGCAGTACTTC
-	TRBV6-6	TRBJ2-7	few	CASSYSSPGRHPYEQYF	TGTGCCAGCAGTTACTCGAGCCCCGGGAGACATCCCTACGAGCAGTACTTC
-	TRBV29-1	TRBJ1-2	-	CSVEDIFSYGYTF	TGCAGCGTTGAAGATATTTTCAGCTATGGCTACACCTTC
-	TRBV9	TRBJ2-7	-	CASSVRWNSYEQYF	TGTGCCAGCAGCGTTCGATGGAATTCCTACGAGCAGTACTTC
TRBD1	TRBV9	TRBJ1-2	many	CASSGPGTGEVNYGYTF	TGTGCCAGCAGCGGACCCGGGACAGGGGAGGTAAATTACGGCTACACCTTC
TRBD1	TRBV27	TRBJ2-7	-	CASSLTGIYEQYF	TGTGCCAGCAGTTTGACAGGGATCTACGAGCAGTACTTC
-	TRBV7-9	TRBJ1-2	-	CASSLRTDDGYTF	TGTGCCAGCAGCTTAAGGACCGATGATGGCTACACCTTC
-	TRBV7-3	TRBJ2-3	few	CASSPYPLSTDTQYF	TGTGCCAGCAGCCCGTACCCCCTTAGCACAGATACGCAGTATTTT
TRBD2	TRBV2	TRBJ2-1	few	CASRAYTSGRDEQFF	TGTGCCAGCAGGGCATACACTAGCGGGAGGGATGAGCAGTTCTTC
TRBD2	TRBV4-1	TRBJ2-1	-	CASSQGPGLAGLLDEQFF	TGCGCCAGCAGCCAAGGCCCGGGACTAGCGGGACTCTTGGATGAGCAGTTCTTC
-	TRBV6-4	TRBJ1-1	many	CASRRSAYRDTEAFF	TGTGCCAGCAGGAGGAGTGCGTACAGGGACACTGAAGCTTTCTTT